This entry features one T cell receptor beta chain sequence. Its specificity is unknown. This sample stems from a study of response to subunit inactivated influenza vaccine. TCRdb analysed the RT-PCR reads with MiXCR anew, one entry per CDR3 protein. Of roughly 760,000 distinct CDR3 sequences listed, 20% to 25% are singletons. The germline gives CDR1 SGHTA, CDR2 FQGNSA. V was cut by 3 bases and J by 6 bases, with 15 bases left in between. This CDR3 is built from 14 residues. Study-level findings and limits: Few new T cells, the authors suggested, are recruited by each seasonal influenza vaccination.

The clonotype originates from a man in his fifties or sixties who received an inactivated influenza vaccine. The chain couples TRBV7-2 to TRBJ2-7, with D maybe TRBD1 (6 bases). Sequencing used PBMCs from blood, obtained about 5 days after vaccination. CDR3 nucleotides: TGTGCCAGCAGCTTGGCTACAGGGACGCGCGAGCAGTACTTC. Translating it yields CASSLATGTREQYF.